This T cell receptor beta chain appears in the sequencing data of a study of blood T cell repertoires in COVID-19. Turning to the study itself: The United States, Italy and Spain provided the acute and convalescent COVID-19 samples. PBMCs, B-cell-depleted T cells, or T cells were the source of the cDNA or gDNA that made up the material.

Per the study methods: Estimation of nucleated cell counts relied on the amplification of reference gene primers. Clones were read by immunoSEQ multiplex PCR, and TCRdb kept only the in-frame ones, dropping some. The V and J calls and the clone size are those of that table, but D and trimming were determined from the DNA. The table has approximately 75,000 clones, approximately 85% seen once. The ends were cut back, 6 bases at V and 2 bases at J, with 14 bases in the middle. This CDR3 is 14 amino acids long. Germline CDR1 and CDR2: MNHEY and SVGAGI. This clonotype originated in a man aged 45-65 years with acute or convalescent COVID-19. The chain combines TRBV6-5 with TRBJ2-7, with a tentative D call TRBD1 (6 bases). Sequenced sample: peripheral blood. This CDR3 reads CASRVQGIPYEQYF. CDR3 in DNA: TGTGCCAGCAGGGTACAGGGTATCCCCTACGAGCAGTACTTC.